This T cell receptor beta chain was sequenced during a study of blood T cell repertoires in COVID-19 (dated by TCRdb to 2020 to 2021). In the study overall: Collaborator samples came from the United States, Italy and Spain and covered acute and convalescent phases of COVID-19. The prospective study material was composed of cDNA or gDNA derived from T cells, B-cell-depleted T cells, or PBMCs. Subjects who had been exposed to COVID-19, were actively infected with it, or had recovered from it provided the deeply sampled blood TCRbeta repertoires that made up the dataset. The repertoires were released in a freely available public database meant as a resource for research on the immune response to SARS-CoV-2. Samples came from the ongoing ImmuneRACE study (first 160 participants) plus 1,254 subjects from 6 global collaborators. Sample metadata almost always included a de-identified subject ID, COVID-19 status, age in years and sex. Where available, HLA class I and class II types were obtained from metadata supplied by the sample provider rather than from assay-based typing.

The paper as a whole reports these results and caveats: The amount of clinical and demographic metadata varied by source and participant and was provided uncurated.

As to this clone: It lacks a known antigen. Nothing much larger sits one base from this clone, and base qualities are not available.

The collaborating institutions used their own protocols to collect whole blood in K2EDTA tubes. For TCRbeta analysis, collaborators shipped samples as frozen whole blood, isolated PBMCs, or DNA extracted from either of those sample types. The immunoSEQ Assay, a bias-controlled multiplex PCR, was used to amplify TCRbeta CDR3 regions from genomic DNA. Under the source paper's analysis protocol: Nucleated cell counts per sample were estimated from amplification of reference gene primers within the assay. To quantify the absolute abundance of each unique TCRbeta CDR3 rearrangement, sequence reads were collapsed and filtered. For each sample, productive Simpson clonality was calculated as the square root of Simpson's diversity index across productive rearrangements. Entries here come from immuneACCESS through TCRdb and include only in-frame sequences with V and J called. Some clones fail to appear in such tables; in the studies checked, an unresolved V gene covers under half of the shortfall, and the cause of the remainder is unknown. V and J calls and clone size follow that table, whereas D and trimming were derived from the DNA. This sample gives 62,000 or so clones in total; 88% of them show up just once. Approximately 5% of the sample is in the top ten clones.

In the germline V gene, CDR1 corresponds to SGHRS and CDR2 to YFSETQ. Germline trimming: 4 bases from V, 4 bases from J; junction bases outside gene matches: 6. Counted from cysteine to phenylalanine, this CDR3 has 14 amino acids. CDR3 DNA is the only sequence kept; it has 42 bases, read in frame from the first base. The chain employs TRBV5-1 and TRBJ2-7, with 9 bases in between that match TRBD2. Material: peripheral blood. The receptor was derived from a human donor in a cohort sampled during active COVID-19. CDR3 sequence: CASSQATSGYEQYF. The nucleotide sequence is TGCGCCAGCAGCCAGGCGACTAGCGGTTACGAGCAGTACTTC. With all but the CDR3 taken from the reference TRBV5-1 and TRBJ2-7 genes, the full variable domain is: KAGVTQTPRYLIKTRGQQVTLSCSPISGHRSVSWYQQTPGQGLQFLFEYFSETQRNKGNFPGRFSGRQFSNSRSEMNVSTLELGDSALYLCASSQATSGYEQYFGPGTRLTVT.